The 17 T cell receptor beta chains listed next were all sequenced from one sample in a study of blood T cell repertoires in COVID-19. Measured with immunoSEQ multiplex PCR; TCRdb has only the in-frame clones, and not every one. The sample shows about 210,000 clones, over 70% of them seen only once. Sequenced material: peripheral blood. The source of these receptors is a woman aged 45-65 years with acute or convalescent COVID-19.

The rearrangement joins TRBV7-3 to TRBJ2-3, with 7 nucleotides matching TRBD2. Trimming removed 6 bases from V and 2 bases from J; junction bases left unmatched: 8. This CDR3 has 15 residues. Germline V CDR1 and CDR2: SGHTA, FQGTGA. The CDR3 sequence is CASSSLAAPTDTQYF. DNA of the CDR3: TGTGCCAGCAGTTCTCTAGCGGCACCCACAGATACGCAGTATTTT.

The rearrangement joins TRBV6-5 to TRBJ1-4, with TRBD1 as a possible D gene (6 bases). CDR1 and CDR2 from the germline V gene are MNHEY and SVGAGI. The V and J ends lost 0 bases and 8 bases respectively, with 16 bases between them. This CDR3 is built from 16 residues. The CDR3 is CASSYSRRRTDEKLFF. CDR3 coding DNA: TGTGCCAGCAGTTACTCACGTCGTAGGACAGACGAAAAACTGTTTTTT.

The rearrangement joins TRBV7-2 to TRBJ1-2, with a weak D call TRBD1 (5 bases). Trimming pared 2 bases from V and 4 bases from J, leaving 14 bases between. The CDR3 loop spans 15 amino acids. Germline loops: CDR1 SGHTA, CDR2 FQGNSA. DNA for the CDR3: TGTGCCAGCAGCTTACGGGAGGGGCTGGGCTATGGCTACACCTTC. Amino acid sequence: CASSLREGLGYGYTF.

V and J are TRBV3-1 (or the pseudogene TRBV3-2) and TRBJ1-4; TRBD1 is a possible D gene (5 bases). Between the trimmed V and J ends, which lost 2 bases and 4 bases, there was a span of 17 bases. CDR1 and CDR2 from the germline V gene are LGHDT and YNNKEL (reference sequence). The CDR3 has 17 residues. In DNA form, the CDR3 reads TGTGCCAGCAGCCAACTTCTTTCAGGGTCCTTTAATGAAAAACTGTTTTTT. It encodes CASSQLLSGSFNEKLFF.

V is TRBV19 and J is TRBJ2-7; D possibly corresponds to TRBD2 (5 bases). This CDR3 spans 14 amino acids. Germline-derived CDR1 and CDR2 are LNHDA and SQIVND (reference sequence). V was pared by 1 base and J by 2 bases, with 9 bases between. DNA for the CDR3: TGTGCCAGTAGTATAGGGCAGCGGACCTACGAGCAGTACTTC. Translating gives CASSIGQRTYEQYF.

CDR3 loop: CASSPSAGVVRRTGELFF. CDR3 nucleotides: TGTGCCAGCAGCCCCTCGGCCGGGGTGGTTAGACGGACCGGGGAGCTGTTTTTT. The V gene is TRBV5-5, the J gene TRBJ2-2; perhaps TRBD2 as D (5 bases). From germline, CDR1 is SGHKS and CDR2 YYEKEE (reference sequence). The CDR3 runs 18 residues. Deletions cut 4 bases from V and 5 bases from J, with 24 bases between.

V is TRBV24-1 and J is TRBJ2-1; D remains ambiguous. This CDR3 has 17 residues. In germline, CDR1 is KGHDR, CDR2 SFDVKD. The germline V and J ends were trimmed by 0 bases and 6 bases, with 17 bases remaining between them. The CDR3 loop is CATSDLIGPGGTNEQFF. The CDR3 DNA sequence: TGTGCCACCAGTGATTTGATAGGCCCCGGCGGCACCAATGAGCAGTTCTTC.

CDR3 in DNA: TGTGCCAGCAGCTTAGAAGGGACTAGCGGGAGCAAATCCGATGAGCAGTTCTTC. It translates to CASSLEGTSGSKSDEQFF. This chain uses TRBV7-8 with TRBJ2-1; 14 bases match TRBD2. Losses at the gene ends were 1 base for V and 8 bases for J; bases not matched to a gene: 10. CDR3 size: 18 residues. Germline loops: CDR1 SGHVS, CDR2 FQNEAQ.

This chain uses TRBV2 with TRBJ1-2; the D is unclear. Trimming stripped 4 bases from V and 7 bases from J, with 10 bases between. Germline V gives CDR1 SNHLY, CDR2 FYNNEI. This CDR3 has 12 amino acids. CDR3 nucleotide sequence: TGTGCCAGCAGTGTTCGAGGTTCTGGCTACACCTTC. Its protein is CASSVRGSGYTF.

This clone has just one count. The chain joins TRBV5-1 to TRBJ2-7; 10 bases line up with TRBD1. The CDR3 consists of 15 residues. Germline CDR1 and CDR2: SGHRS and YFSETQ. The ends lost 4 bases at V and 3 bases at J; junction bases unmatched: 7. The CDR3 sequence: CASSPLGQGVYEQYF. The CDR3 DNA reads as TGCGCCAGCAGCCCCCTAGGACAGGGGGTCTACGAGCAGTACTTC.

This clone turned up a few times. The chain joins TRBV11-2 to TRBJ1-2; weak D call: TRBD1 (6 bases). V was cut by 0 bases and J by 4 bases, with 12 bases left in between. The V gene's germline CDR1 is SGHAT and CDR2 FQNNGV. This CDR3 contains 15 residues. The CDR3 loop reads CASSLDLDRSYGYTF. The CDR3 region has the DNA TGTGCCAGCAGCTTAGATCTGGACAGATCCTATGGCTACACCTTC.

The V and J genes are TRBV30 and TRBJ1-1; 9 bases agree with TRBD1. The length of the CDR3 is 15 residues. The V gene end was trimmed by 2 bases and the J gene end by 1 base; junction bases not matched to a gene: 5. Germline values: CDR1 GTSNPN, CDR2 SVGIG (reference sequence). In DNA, the CDR3 is TGTGCCTGGAGTATCCCGGACAGGGGGAACACTGAAGCTTTCTTT. Its translation is CAWSIPDRGNTEAFF. The full variable domain, in which reference TRBV30 and TRBJ1-1 provide the parts outside the CDR3, is SQTIHQWPATLVQPVGSPLSLECTVEGTSNPNLYWYRQAAGRGLQLLFYSVGIGQISSEVPQNLSASRPQDRQFILSSKKLLLSDSGFYLCAWSIPDRGNTEAFFGQGTRLTVV.

V usage is TRBV19 and J usage is TRBJ2-7; 8 bases align to TRBD1. Germline V gene data show CDR1 as LNHDA and CDR2 as SQIVND (reference sequence). The CDR3 contains 13 residues. Trimming took 9 bases from V and 6 from J; bases not matched to a gene: 10. The CDR3, as DNA: TGTGCCAGGGGGGGCGGACAGGGCGGCGAGCAGTACTTC. This sequence encodes CARGGGQGGEQYF.

The chain carries TRBV6-6 and TRBJ1-2; TRBD1 aligns across 8 bases. Germline V CDR1 and CDR2: MNHNY, SVGAGI (reference sequence). The CDR3 sequence is 16 residues long. J gave up 1 base and V 2 bases, and 6 bases lay outside the gene matches. The CDR3 region has the DNA TGTGCCAGCAGTTACGGCAGGGGGCGCGTTAACTATGGCTACACCTTC. Protein sequence: CASSYGRGRVNYGYTF.

The chain links TRBV27 to TRBJ2-2, with 8 bases identical to TRBD2. Germline CDR1 and CDR2: MNHEY and SMNVEV (reference sequence). V was pared by 5 bases and J by 2 bases, with 10 bases of the junction left unmatched. There are 17 residues in the CDR3. Written as DNA, the CDR3 is TGTGCCAGCAGTCCCCTGTTGGTAGCGGGAAACACCGGGGAGCTGTTTTTT. Amino acids: CASSPLLVAGNTGELFF.

The chain has TRBV30 and TRBJ2-5; unclear D gene. The CDR3 consists of 14 residues. Deletions cut 2 bases from V and 5 bases from J, with 15 bases between. The V gene's germline CDR1 is GTSNPN and CDR2 SVGIG (reference sequence). This chain's CDR3 is CAWSFLGGRETQYF. Here the CDR3 DNA reads TGTGCCTGGAGTTTTCTAGGCGGTAGGGAGACCCAGTACTTC.

DNA for the CDR3: TGTGCCAGCTCACCACGGAGACAGGGAGAACTGTTTTTT. Encoded protein: CASSPRRQGELFF. V usage is TRBV18 and J usage is TRBJ1-4, with 7 nucleotides matching TRBD1. CDR1 is KGHSH, CDR2 LQKENI, per germline. The J segment lost 12 bases and the V segment lost 1 base, leaving 5 bases of the junction unmatched. This CDR3 contains 13 residues.